The 5 T cell receptor beta chains below all came from one sample that was sequenced in a study of cytomegalovirus exposure and HLA in healthy donors. The PCR used 60 Vbeta and 13 Jbeta primers. Produced via immunoSEQ multiplex PCR; TCRdb's table is partial and in-frame only. The data hold some 200,000 clones, with approximately 70% observed a single time. Sequencing used PBMCs. The origin of the receptors is a middle-aged man in good health and CMV-seropositive.

The rearrangement links TRBV5-1 to TRBJ2-7; TRBD1 matches at 7 bases. The CDR3 loop spans 14 amino acids. After removal of 5 bases from V and 2 bases from J, the junction contained 7 bases not matched to a gene. Per germline, CDR1 SGHRS and CDR2 YFSETQ. CDR3 sequence: CASSLIQGAYEQYF. Written as DNA, the CDR3 is TGCGCCAGCAGTCTTATCCAGGGGGCCTACGAGCAGTACTTC.

The J gene is TRBJ1-2, the V gene TRBV7-8, with TRBD1 identical over 10 bases. The germline CDR1 and CDR2 sequences are SGHVS and FQNEAQ. The CDR3 is 13 residues long. V lost 4 bases, J lost 5 bases, and 1 base stayed unmatched. The CDR3 DNA follows: TGTGCCAGCAGCTGGGACAGGGGTTATGGCTACACCTTC. It yields the protein CASSWDRGYGYTF.

This clone occurred a few times. CDR3 in amino acids: CASRLQGLNTEAFF. DNA for the CDR3: TGCGCCAGCAGGCTACAGGGGTTGAACACTGAAGCTTTCTTT. This sequence joins TRBV4-3 and TRBJ1-1; 7 nucleotides match TRBD1. Germline V gene lookup returns CDR1 LGHNA and CDR2 YSLEER. CDR3 length: 14 amino acids. V gave up 6 bases and J gave up 0 bases; unmatched junction bases: 4.

This clone was recorded a few times. The chain joins TRBV4-3 to TRBJ1-1; 8 nucleotides agree with TRBD1. The V gene end was trimmed by 1 base and the J gene end by 1 base; junction bases not matched to a gene: 2. The CDR3 is made up of 15 amino acids. The germline V gene has CDR1 LGHNA and CDR2 YSLEER. In DNA form, the CDR3 reads TGCGCCAGCAGCCAAGCCGACAGGGGGAACACTGAAGCTTTCTTT. Translated, it gives CASSQADRGNTEAFF.

As regards this clone: The sample contains more than one DNA sequence encoding this CDR3. V gene TRBV19 combines with J gene TRBJ1-1; D may be TRBD1 (6 bases). CDR3 length equals 15 residues. V was shortened by 4 bases and J by 0 bases, with 12 bases between the two germline ends. The germline V gene has CDR1 LNHDA and CDR2 SQIVND (reference sequence). This chain's CDR3 is CASSTGQILNTEAFF. CDR3 in DNA: TGTGCCAGTAGTACAGGACAGATCCTGAACACTGAAGCTTTCTTT.